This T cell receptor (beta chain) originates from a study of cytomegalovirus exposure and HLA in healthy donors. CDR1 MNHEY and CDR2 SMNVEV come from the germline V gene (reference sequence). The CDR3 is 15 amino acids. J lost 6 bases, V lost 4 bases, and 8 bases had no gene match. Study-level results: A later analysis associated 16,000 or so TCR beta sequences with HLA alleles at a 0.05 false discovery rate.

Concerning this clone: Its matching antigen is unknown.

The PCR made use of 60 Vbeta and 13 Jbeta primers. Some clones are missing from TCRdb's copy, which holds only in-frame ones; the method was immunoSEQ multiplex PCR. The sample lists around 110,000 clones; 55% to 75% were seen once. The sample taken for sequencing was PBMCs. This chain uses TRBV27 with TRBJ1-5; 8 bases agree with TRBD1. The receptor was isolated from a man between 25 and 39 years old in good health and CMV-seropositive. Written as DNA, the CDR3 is TGTGCCAGCAGTTCCGGGACAGGCGCCGCTCAGCCCCAGCATTTT. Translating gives CASSSGTGAAQPQHF.